This is a list of T cell receptor beta chains from one sample in a study of vaccination and CD4 T cells after COVID-19. These receptors lack a known antigen. One entry per CDR3 protein, called by TCRdb with MiXCR from the PCR reads. Among about 14,000 distinct CDR3 sequences listed, approximately 51% were seen once. Sequencing used CD4+ T cells from blood, cultured in vitro. The source is a human donor who had recovered from COVID-19. The CDR3 runs from the conserved cysteine through the conserved F or W. Fields, in order: clone size, V gene, D gene, J gene, CDR3 DNA, CDR3 protein. D genes are given only for firm matches. Clone size, where shown, is once, few, many, or a class for clones that have expanded.

clone_size: NA
v_call: TRBV9
d_call: NA
j_call: TRBJ2-3
cdr3_nt: TGTGCCAGCAGCGTAGGAGGCAGAAGACACACCGATACGCAGTATTTT
cdr3_aa: CASSVGGRRHTDTQYF

clone_size: few
v_call: TRBV6-4
d_call: TRBD1
j_call: TRBJ1-2
cdr3_nt: TGTGCCAGCAGAGATCCGGGACAGCGGGTCTATGGCTACACCTTC
cdr3_aa: CASRDPGQRVYGYTF

clone_size: NA
v_call: TRBV5-1
d_call: NA
j_call: TRBJ1-1
cdr3_nt: TGCGCCAGCAGCCCCCGAGCCGGTAGTGGGTCCAACACTGAAGCTTTCTTT
cdr3_aa: CASSPRAGSGSNTEAFF

clone_size: few
v_call: TRBV20-1
d_call: TRBD1
j_call: TRBJ2-3
cdr3_nt: TGCAGTGCTAGACGACAGGGGGGAAGCACAGATACGCAGTATTTT
cdr3_aa: CSARRQGGSTDTQYF

clone_size: few
v_call: TRBV6-4
d_call: TRBD1
j_call: TRBJ2-3
cdr3_nt: TGTGCCAGCAGTGACTCGACAGGGCCAGATACGCAGTATTTT
cdr3_aa: CASSDSTGPDTQYF

clone_size: few
v_call: TRBV20-1
d_call: NA
j_call: TRBJ2-2
cdr3_nt: TGCAGTGCTAGCCCAGGGGAAACGAACACCGGGGAGCTGTTTTTT
cdr3_aa: CSASPGETNTGELFF

clone_size: few
v_call: TRBV6-1
d_call: NA
j_call: TRBJ1-1
cdr3_nt: TGTGCCAGCAGTGGAGGGGGGACTGGAGCTTTCTTT
cdr3_aa: CASSGGGTGAFF

clone_size: NA
v_call: TRBV2
d_call: NA
j_call: TRBJ2-5
cdr3_nt: TGTGCCAGCAACCGGGACACTACGGAGACCCAGTACTTC
cdr3_aa: CASNRDTTETQYF

clone_size: NA
v_call: TRBV7-9
d_call: TRBD1
j_call: TRBJ1-5
cdr3_nt: TGTGCCAGCAGCTTGGACAGGGTGAATCAGCCCCAGCATTTT
cdr3_aa: CASSLDRVNQPQHF

clone_size: NA
v_call: TRBV10-3
d_call: NA
j_call: TRBJ1-5
cdr3_nt: TGTGCCATCGGAACGAATCTCGGTCAGCCCCAGCATTTT
cdr3_aa: CAIGTNLGQPQHF

clone_size: few
v_call: TRBV19
d_call: TRBD2
j_call: TRBJ2-7
cdr3_nt: TGTGCCAGTAGTATCACTAGCGGGAATAACTACGAGCAGTACTTC
cdr3_aa: CASSITSGNNYEQYF

clone_size: few
v_call: TRBV6-2/TRBV6-3
d_call: NA
j_call: TRBJ2-7
cdr3_nt: TGTGCCAGCAGCCCCCAAGTCTACGAGCAGTACTTC
cdr3_aa: CASSPQVYEQYF

clone_size: once
v_call: TRBV5-1
d_call: NA
j_call: TRBJ1-1
cdr3_nt: TGCGCCAGCAGCTCAGGGTCCATGAACACTGAAGCTTTCTTT
cdr3_aa: CASSSGSMNTEAFF

clone_size: NA
v_call: TRBV2
d_call: NA
j_call: TRBJ2-7
cdr3_nt: TGTGCCAGGGCCCGGGACATTAACTCCTACGAGCAGTACTTC
cdr3_aa: CARARDINSYEQYF

clone_size: NA
v_call: TRBV7-2
d_call: NA
j_call: TRBJ2-5
cdr3_nt: TGTGCCAGCAGCTTAGATCAGGGGCCCAGGACCCAGTACTTC
cdr3_aa: CASSLDQGPRTQYF

clone_size: medium-sized
v_call: TRBV19
d_call: NA
j_call: TRBJ1-5
cdr3_nt: TGTGCCAGTAAAGGGCGCCAGGGGAACTATAGCAATCAGCCCCAGCATTTT
cdr3_aa: CASKGRQGNYSNQPQHF

clone_size: NA
v_call: TRBV9
d_call: NA
j_call: TRBJ2-5
cdr3_nt: TGTGCCAGCAGCGCCCAGGGGATGGGTCGGGAGACCCAGTACTTC
cdr3_aa: CASSAQGMGRETQYF

clone_size: few
v_call: TRBV20-1
d_call: NA
j_call: TRBJ2-5
cdr3_nt: TGCAGTGCAGCGGGACAAACACAAGAGACCCAGTACTTC
cdr3_aa: CSAAGQTQETQYF

clone_size: few
v_call: TRBV6-1
d_call: NA
j_call: TRBJ1-3
cdr3_nt: TGTGCCAGCAAAGTACAGGGCCCTGGAAACACCATATATTTT
cdr3_aa: CASKVQGPGNTIYF

clone_size: NA
v_call: TRBV3-1
d_call: TRBD2
j_call: TRBJ2-5
cdr3_nt: TGTGCCAGCAGCCAGAGGGAAACTAGCGGGAGGCGGGAGACCCAGTACTTC
cdr3_aa: CASSQRETSGRRETQYF

clone_size: NA
v_call: TRBV7-2
d_call: TRBD2
j_call: TRBJ2-5
cdr3_nt: TGTGCCAGCAGCAAAGGGACTAGCGGTAAAGAGACCCAGTACTTC
cdr3_aa: CASSKGTSGKETQYF

clone_size: NA
v_call: TRBV6-4
d_call: TRBD2
j_call: TRBJ2-3
cdr3_nt: TGTGCCAGCAGTGACCGAGGGAGGGTCCCCACAGATACGCAGTATTTT
cdr3_aa: CASSDRGRVPTDTQYF

clone_size: NA
v_call: TRBV20-1
d_call: NA
j_call: TRBJ2-1
cdr3_nt: TGCAGTGCTAGTATTCCGGGACGCGCTTGGGCCAATGAGCAGTTCTTC
cdr3_aa: CSASIPGRAWANEQFF

clone_size: few
v_call: TRBV20-1
d_call: TRBD2
j_call: TRBJ2-7
cdr3_nt: TGCAGTGCTAGAGATACCGGCCTAGCGGGCTCCTACGAGCAGTACTTC
cdr3_aa: CSARDTGLAGSYEQYF

clone_size: NA
v_call: TRBV18
d_call: TRBD2
j_call: TRBJ2-1
cdr3_nt: TGTGCCAGCTCGAGGTGGGCTAGCGGGCCGGGTGGCTACAATGAGCAGTTCTTC
cdr3_aa: CASSRWASGPGGYNEQFF

clone_size: NA
v_call: TRBV5-8
d_call: NA
j_call: TRBJ1-5
cdr3_nt: TGTGCCAGCAGCTTCTTTCTTCTCCATCAGCCCCAGCATTTT
cdr3_aa: CASSFFLLHQPQHF

clone_size: NA
v_call: TRBV20-1
d_call: TRBD1
j_call: TRBJ1-4
cdr3_nt: TGCAGCACAACAGGGGACAGTGAAAAACTGTTTTTT
cdr3_aa: CSTTGDSEKLFF

clone_size: NA
v_call: TRBV7-3
d_call: NA
j_call: TRBJ2-3
cdr3_nt: TGTGCCAGCAGCGACCGGGACTTGGCAGATACGCAGTATTTT
cdr3_aa: CASSDRDLADTQYF

clone_size: NA
v_call: TRBV7-3
d_call: TRBD2
j_call: TRBJ2-5
cdr3_nt: TGTGCCAGCAGCTTTAGCGGGCAAGAGACCCAGTACTTC
cdr3_aa: CASSFSGQETQYF

clone_size: NA
v_call: TRBV6-1
d_call: TRBD1
j_call: TRBJ1-2
cdr3_nt: TGTGCCAGCAAAAATCAAGGGGGACAGGGAGTACGCGGCTACACCTTC
cdr3_aa: CASKNQGGQGVRGYTF

clone_size: NA
v_call: TRBV28
d_call: NA
j_call: TRBJ2-7
cdr3_nt: TGTGCCAGCAGTTTATTAGGAGCGGACACCGCCTACGAGCAGTACTTC
cdr3_aa: CASSLLGADTAYEQYF

clone_size: NA
v_call: TRBV5-8
d_call: TRBD2
j_call: TRBJ2-3
cdr3_nt: TGTGCCAGCAGCAGTGGACTAGCCTCTAACACAGATACGCAGTATTTT
cdr3_aa: CASSSGLASNTDTQYF

clone_size: NA
v_call: TRBV10-3
d_call: NA
j_call: TRBJ1-5
cdr3_nt: TGTGCCATCAGTGTAGGGGAGGTTCAGCCCCAGCATTTT
cdr3_aa: CAISVGEVQPQHF

clone_size: NA
v_call: TRBV7-2
d_call: NA
j_call: TRBJ2-1
cdr3_nt: TGTGCCAGCAGCTTAGGAACTAACAATGAGCAGTTCTTC
cdr3_aa: CASSLGTNNEQFF

clone_size: NA
v_call: TRBV6-1
d_call: NA
j_call: TRBJ2-1
cdr3_nt: TGTGCCAGCAACGCCGGGATCTACAATGAGCAGTTCTTC
cdr3_aa: CASNAGIYNEQFF

clone_size: few
v_call: TRBV2
d_call: TRBD1
j_call: TRBJ2-7
cdr3_nt: TGTGCCAGCGGGGGACAGGGCCGTCTCGAGCAGTACTTC
cdr3_aa: CASGGQGRLEQYF

clone_size: NA
v_call: TRBV10-2
d_call: NA
j_call: TRBJ1-1
cdr3_nt: TGCGCCAGCAGTGAGTGGGGCACTGAGGACACTGAAGCTTTCTTT
cdr3_aa: CASSEWGTEDTEAFF

clone_size: NA
v_call: TRBV7-2
d_call: TRBD1
j_call: TRBJ1-6
cdr3_nt: TGTGCCAGCAGGGCAGGGGGCAATTCACCCCTCCACTTT
cdr3_aa: CASRAGGNSPLHF

clone_size: large
v_call: TRBV4-2
d_call: NA
j_call: TRBJ2-7
cdr3_nt: TGTGCCAGCAGCCAGAGCTCCTACGAGCAGTACTTC
cdr3_aa: CASSQSSYEQYF

clone_size: hyperexpanded
v_call: TRBV6-1
d_call: NA
j_call: TRBJ2-5
cdr3_nt: TGTGCCAGCAGTCCCTCCTTTAGGCAGACCCAGTACTTC
cdr3_aa: CASSPSFRQTQYF

clone_size: NA
v_call: TRBV21-1
d_call: NA
j_call: TRBJ2-1
cdr3_nt: TGTGCCAGCAGGGGGAAGCGGGAGGGTTTCTGCAATGAGCAGTTCTTC
cdr3_aa: CASRGKREGFCNEQFF

clone_size: NA
v_call: TRBV28
d_call: NA
j_call: TRBJ1-5
cdr3_nt: TGTGCCAGCAGGGGGAGCAATCAGCCCCAGCATTTT
cdr3_aa: CASRGSNQPQHF

clone_size: NA
v_call: TRBV7-2
d_call: NA
j_call: TRBJ2-3
cdr3_nt: TGTGCCAGCAGCTTAGATGGGACAGATACGCAGTATTTT
cdr3_aa: CASSLDGTDTQYF

clone_size: NA
v_call: TRBV30
d_call: TRBD2
j_call: TRBJ2-3
cdr3_nt: TGTGCCTGGATAGGACATGGGGCGGCTAGCGGATCAGGGGATACGCAGTATTTT
cdr3_aa: CAWIGHGAASGSGDTQYF

clone_size: few
v_call: TRBV20-1
d_call: NA
j_call: TRBJ1-6
cdr3_nt: TGCAGTGCTCAAACCGGGGTAGGGTTTTCACCCCTCCACTTT
cdr3_aa: CSAQTGVGFSPLHF

clone_size: NA
v_call: TRBV2
d_call: TRBD1
j_call: TRBJ1-2
cdr3_nt: TGTGCCAGCCAGGATAACAGGGGTTTCTCTGGCTACACCTTC
cdr3_aa: CASQDNRGFSGYTF

clone_size: NA
v_call: TRBV11-2
d_call: TRBD2
j_call: TRBJ2-2
cdr3_nt: TGTGCCAGCAGCTTAGGCCAGCGGGAGGGCCGGGGGACCGGGGAGCTGTTTTTT
cdr3_aa: CASSLGQREGRGTGELFF

clone_size: few
v_call: TRBV12-3/TRBV12-4
d_call: NA
j_call: TRBJ1-1
cdr3_nt: TGTGCCAGCAGAAACAGGGAGGCGAACACTGAAGCTTTCTTT
cdr3_aa: CASRNREANTEAFF

clone_size: NA
v_call: TRBV5-5
d_call: TRBD1
j_call: TRBJ1-2
cdr3_nt: TGTGCCAGCAGCTCGGACAGGGTGTACTATGGCTACACCTTC
cdr3_aa: CASSSDRVYYGYTF

clone_size: NA
v_call: TRBV20-1
d_call: TRBD2
j_call: TRBJ2-2
cdr3_nt: TGCAGTGCGAGGACTAGCGGGAGAGTCGGGGAGCTGTTTTTT
cdr3_aa: CSARTSGRVGELFF

clone_size: NA
v_call: TRBV29-1
d_call: NA
j_call: TRBJ2-5
cdr3_nt: TGCAGCGTTGATGGTCGGCGGCAAGAGACCCAGTACTTC
cdr3_aa: CSVDGRRQETQYF

clone_size: NA
v_call: TRBV19
d_call: NA
j_call: TRBJ2-3
cdr3_nt: TGTGCCAGTAGTCAGCCCTCCGCCGCAGATACGCAGTATTTT
cdr3_aa: CASSQPSAADTQYF

clone_size: NA
v_call: TRBV27
d_call: NA
j_call: TRBJ1-1
cdr3_nt: TGTGCCAGCATGCGAGGCTCTGAAGCTTTCTTT
cdr3_aa: CASMRGSEAFF

clone_size: NA
v_call: TRBV19
d_call: TRBD2
j_call: TRBJ2-2
cdr3_nt: TGCACCTCGGCTAGCGGGATTAACACCGGGGAGCTGTTTTTT
cdr3_aa: CTSASGINTGELFF

clone_size: NA
v_call: TRBV27
d_call: TRBD2
j_call: TRBJ2-1
cdr3_nt: TGTGCCAGCAGTTTATGGGTGAAACCCGGGACTAGCGGGAGGGTAAGCGACAATGAGCAGTTCTTC
cdr3_aa: CASSLWVKPGTSGRVSDNEQFF

clone_size: NA
v_call: TRBV2
d_call: NA
j_call: TRBJ2-7
cdr3_nt: TGTGCCAGTCAACGGACACTATACGAGCAGTACTTC
cdr3_aa: CASQRTLYEQYF

clone_size: NA
v_call: TRBV4-1
d_call: NA
j_call: TRBJ2-7
cdr3_nt: TGCGCCAGCAGCCAGGCACAAGGGGACGAGCAGTACTTC
cdr3_aa: CASSQAQGDEQYF

clone_size: NA
v_call: TRBV7-6
d_call: TRBD2
j_call: TRBJ2-5
cdr3_nt: TGTGCTAGCAGCGCACTGGGCGGGAGGGCTCAAGAGACCCAGTACTTC
cdr3_aa: CASSALGGRAQETQYF

clone_size: NA
v_call: TRBV7-3
d_call: NA
j_call: TRBJ2-1
cdr3_nt: TGTGCCAGCGGAAGCTCCAGTGGTGAGCAGTTCTTC
cdr3_aa: CASGSSSGEQFF